Each of the 27 T cell receptor beta chains below was sequenced from the same sample in a study of shared clonotypes between healthy human individuals. Profiling relied on immunoSEQ multiplex PCR, and the TCRdb table lists in-frame clones only, not all of them. Of about 1 million clones in the sample, roughly 75% are singletons; the top ten hold about 1.5%. The sample comprised memory CD4+ T cells sorted from blood. Subset defined: CD45RA-negative fraction. All receptors come from a young man in good health.

This clone showed up just once. The rearrangement links TRBV6-5 to TRBJ1-6, with 8 bases matching TRBD1. The CDR3 runs 13 residues. In germline, CDR1 is MNHEY, CDR2 SVGAGI. With V trimmed by 9 bases and J by 10 bases, 8 bases remained unmatched. CDR3 bases: TGTGCCAGTCGACAGGGGTTGGAATCACCCCTCCACTTT. It yields the protein CASRQGLESPLHF.

The rearrangement links TRBV28 to TRBJ2-3, with 8 positions matching TRBD2. CDR3 length equals 18 residues. The germline CDR1 and CDR2 sequences are MDHEN and SYDVKM. With 8 bases clipped from V and 6 bases from J, the junction kept 22 bases outside the gene matches. CDR3 sequence: CASRAPVGTRHLMDTQYF. The DNA of the CDR3 is TGTGCCAGCCGTGCCCCGGTCGGGACTAGACATTTGATGGATACGCAGTATTTT.

CDR3: CASSFGAGLTGELFF. The CDR3 bases are TGTGCCAGCAGCTTTGGGGCAGGGCTCACCGGGGAGCTGTTTTTT. This chain links TRBV5-4 with TRBJ2-2; a possible D gene is TRBD1 (5 bases). Germline values: CDR1 SGHNT, CDR2 YYREEE (reference sequence). The V gene lost 2 bases and the J gene lost 4 bases, with 12 bases spanning the gap. The CDR3 is 15 amino acids.

The chain couples TRBV15 to TRBJ2-1, with D perhaps TRBD2 (5 bases). Deletions cut 0 bases from V and 7 bases from J, with 16 bases between. Per germline, CDR1 LNHNV and CDR2 YYDKDF (reference sequence). This CDR3 spans 16 amino acids. DNA for the CDR3: TGTGCCACCAGCAGAGATATGGATCTGGGAGCTAATGAGCAGTTCTTC. Its protein product is CATSRDMDLGANEQFF.

The V and J genes are TRBV7-3 and TRBJ2-1, with 13 bases fitting TRBD2. Per germline, CDR1 SGHTA and CDR2 FQGTGA. The CDR3 contains 14 residues. The V gene end was trimmed by 4 bases and the J gene end by 13 bases; junction bases not matched to a gene: 7. The DNA of the CDR3 is TGTGCCAGCAGCTCTGGACTAGCGGGGGAGCCCCAGTTCTTC. Its protein product is CASSSGLAGEPQFF. Full variable domain (rest looked up from reference TRBV7-3 and TRBJ2-1): GAGVSQTPSNKVTEKGKYVELRCDPISGHTALYWYRQSLGQGPEFLIYFQGTGAADDSGLPNDRFFAVRPEGSVSTLKIQRTERGDSAVYLCASSSGLAGEPQFFGPGTRLTVL.

This clone was detected a few times. Additional DNA sequences in this sample encode the identical CDR3. The gene calls are TRBV6-5 and TRBJ2-7; D is uncertain. Germline CDR1 MNHEY, CDR2 SVGAGI. The CDR3 is 11 amino acids. Trimming took off 5 bases at V and 6 bases at J, with 8 bases between the two ends. CDR3 residues: CASSDRAEQYF. The CDR3 DNA sequence: TGTGCCAGCAGTGACCGGGCCGAGCAGTACTTC.

The rearrangement links TRBV28 to TRBJ2-7; 16 nucleotides align to TRBD2. The length of the CDR3 is 19 residues. J gave up 2 bases and V 3 bases, and 10 bases lay outside the gene matches. CDR1 is MDHEN and CDR2 is SYDVKM in the germline V gene. The CDR3 nucleotides are TGTGCCAGCAGTTTTGTTCTGGGACTAGCGGGAGGGCGCCCCTACGAGCAGTACTTC. Translated, it gives CASSFVLGLAGGRPYEQYF.

The chain links TRBV5-1 to TRBJ2-3; D possibly matches TRBD1 or TRBD2 (5 bases each). The CDR3 runs to 16 residues. Trimming stripped 4 bases from V and 4 bases from J, with 19 bases between. Germline V lookup: CDR1 SGHRS, CDR2 YFSETQ. CDR3 in amino acids: CASSAGTTSGADTQYF. CDR3 nucleotides: TGCGCCAGCAGCGCCGGGACCACGTCTGGGGCAGATACGCAGTATTTT.

As for this clone: Distinct nucleotide sequences in the sample also encode this CDR3. The rearrangement uses TRBV5-1 and TRBJ2-3; TRBD2 matches 9 bases. This CDR3 has 16 residues. The germline CDR1 and CDR2 sequences are SGHRS and YFSETQ. With 0 bases clipped from V and 2 bases from J, the junction kept 4 bases outside the gene matches. The CDR3 region is CASSLGLAGYTDTQYF. CDR3 DNA sequence: TGCGCCAGCAGCTTGGGGCTAGCGGGGTACACAGATACGCAGTATTTT.

The chain joins TRBV7-2 to TRBJ2-7; 8 bases are a match to TRBD1. CDR1 is SGHTA and CDR2 is FQGNSA in the germline V gene. CDR3 length: 14 amino acids. V gave up 6 bases and J gave up 2 bases; unmatched junction bases: 6. CDR3: CASRAGGSTYEQYF. The CDR3 coding sequence is TGTGCCAGCAGGGCAGGGGGCAGCACCTACGAGCAGTACTTC. The full variable domain, rest sourced from reference TRBV7-2 and TRBJ2-7, is GAGVSQSPSNKVTEKGKDVELRCDPISGHTALYWYRQSLGQGLEFLIYFQGNSAPDKSGLPSDRFSAERTGGSVSTLTIQRTQQEDSAVYLCASRAGGSTYEQYFGPGTRLTVT.

The rearrangement links TRBV19 to TRBJ2-1, with 7 positions matching TRBD2. V gave up 7 bases and J gave up 8 bases; unmatched junction bases: 11. Germline lookup yields CDR1 LNHDA and CDR2 SQIVND (reference sequence). CDR3 length: 14 residues. CDR3 region: CASTRRGLGDEQFF. As DNA, the CDR3 is TGTGCCAGTACCCGCCGAGGACTAGGCGATGAGCAGTTCTTC.

The chain carries TRBV2 and TRBJ2-3; 8 bases are shared with TRBD1. The trim removed 4 bases at V and 2 bases at J, leaving 5 bases unmatched. Germline V lookup: CDR1 SNHLY, CDR2 FYNNEI. CDR3 length: 15 residues. For the CDR3, the DNA is TGTGCCAGCAGTGGACAGGGGAGCTTCACAGATACGCAGTATTTT. This encodes CASSGQGSFTDTQYF.

Regarding this clone: Mismatch with germline at one junction end may stem from a read error. The same CDR3 is also encoded by other DNA sequences in this sample. The gene calls are TRBV19 and TRBJ2-5; either TRBD1 or TRBD2 may fit D (7 bases each). The CDR3 consists of 16 residues. Germline CDR1 is LNHDA and CDR2 is SQIVND (reference sequence). The CDR3 region has the DNA TGTGCCAGCAGTATAGGTTCAGGGGGGGGAACAGAGACCCAGTACTTC. Translation gives CASSIGSGGGTETQYF.

This clone was observed once. The chain recombines TRBV28 with TRBJ1-2; a weak D match, TRBD1 (5 bases). The V gene's germline CDR1 is MDHEN and CDR2 SYDVKM. Trimming removed 7 bases from V and 5 bases from J, with 17 bases in between. This CDR3 is built from 14 residues. CDR3 nucleotide sequence: TGTGCCAGCACCCAAAGACGGGGGGAGTATGGCTACACCTTC. Amino acid sequence: CASTQRRGEYGYTF.

This clone showed up just once. Other DNA sequences from this sample encode an identical CDR3 as well. V gene TRBV4-3 combines with J gene TRBJ2-2; D call uncertain. Deletions cut 1 base from V and 1 base from J, with 10 bases between. Germline V gene lookup returns CDR1 LGHNA and CDR2 YSLEER. The CDR3 has 16 residues. The CDR3 DNA reads as TGCGCCAGCAGCCAAGTCGGGTGGGAGAACACCGGGGAGCTGTTTTTT. It encodes CASSQVGWENTGELFF.

This clone has just a few counts. Different DNA sequences within this sample yield the same CDR3. The chain uses TRBV28 and TRBJ2-1; the D is unclear. From germline, CDR1 is MDHEN and CDR2 SYDVKM. V lost 7 bases to trimming and J lost 8 bases, with 12 bases between them. The CDR3 has 12 residues. The CDR3 DNA sequence: TGTGCCAGCACTACCCGGTGGGATGAGCAGTTCTTC. Translating it yields CASTTRWDEQFF.

This clone was counted at least ten times. The chain joins TRBV2 to TRBJ1-4; TRBD1 matches 11 bases. This CDR3 region has 14 residues. Trimming removed 4 bases from V and 7 bases from J; junction bases left unmatched: 2. In germline, CDR1 is SNHLY, CDR2 FYNNEI. The CDR3 loop is CASSVGTGGEKLFF. DNA for the CDR3: TGTGCCAGCAGTGTTGGGACAGGGGGTGAAAAACTGTTTTTT.

The rearrangement joins TRBV9 to TRBJ1-3; 8 positions match TRBD1. Per the germline V gene, CDR1 is SGDLS and CDR2 is YYNGEE. CDR3 length equals 14 residues. V shed 4 bases, J shed 6 bases, and the junction held 6 bases outside the gene matches. CDR3 in DNA: TGTGCCAGCAGCTATCGGGACAGGCTAAACACCATATATTTT. Translated, it gives CASSYRDRLNTIYF.

This clone was observed once. The V call is TRBV18, the J call TRBJ2-7, with D perhaps matching TRBD1 (6 bases). The germline CDR1 and CDR2 sequences are KGHSH and LQKENI. The CDR3 has 14 amino acids. V was shortened by 6 bases and J by 6 bases, with 18 bases between the two germline ends. The CDR3, as DNA: TGTGCCAGCTCGGGGGATGGACAGCGTGGCGAGCAGTACTTC. It codes for CASSGDGQRGEQYF. The full variable domain, completed using reference TRBV18 and TRBJ2-7, is NAGVMQNPRHLVRRRGQEARLRCSPMKGHSHVYWYRQLPEEGLKFMVYLQKENIIDESGMPKERFSAEFPKEGPSILRIQQVVRGDSAAYFCASSGDGQRGEQYFGPGTRLTVT.

V and J are TRBV18 and TRBJ2-1; D may be TRBD2 (6 bases). CDR1 is KGHSH, CDR2 LQKENI, per germline. This CDR3 region has 16 residues. V was cut by 3 bases and J by 3 bases, with 15 bases left in between. CDR3 sequence: CASSPLEGAVYNEQFF. The CDR3 nucleotides are TGTGCCAGCTCACCTTTGGAGGGCGCGGTCTACAATGAGCAGTTCTTC.

This CDR3 is CASSRDGTEAFF. The CDR3 nucleotides read TGCGCCAGCAGCCGGGACGGGACTGAAGCTTTCTTT. This chain uses TRBV5-1 with TRBJ1-1, with a possible D match to TRBD1 (5 bases). Germline CDR1 reads SGHRS; CDR2 reads YFSETQ. The ends were cut back, 4 bases at V and 5 bases at J, with 9 bases in the middle. The CDR3 loop spans 12 amino acids.

The rearrangement joins TRBV10-3 to TRBJ2-1; D is uncertain. CDR1 and CDR2 from the germline V gene are ENHRY and SYGVKD. The germline V and J ends were trimmed by 8 bases and 6 bases, with 14 bases remaining between them. This CDR3 spans 13 amino acids. CDR3 coding DNA: TGTGCCATCTGCCCCGACCAGTCCAATGAGCAGTTCTTC. It specifies CAICPDQSNEQFF.

The CDR3 sequence is CASSPEPIYGYTF. DNA of the CDR3: TGTGCCAGCTCCCCCGAACCCATCTATGGCTACACCTTC. The V and J genes are TRBV18 and TRBJ1-2; D is undetermined. The V gene's germline CDR1 is KGHSH and CDR2 LQKENI. Trimming took 6 bases from V and 4 from J, leaving 12 bases between them. The CDR3 contains 13 residues.

This clone has just a few counts. This rearrangement joins TRBV5-1 to TRBJ2-1; TRBD2 is a possible D gene (6 bases). CDR1 and CDR2 from the germline V gene are SGHRS and YFSETQ. The CDR3 totals 14 residues. Trimming removed 4 bases at V and 9 bases at J, with 17 bases between. The CDR3 loop is CASSPTTSSREQFF. CDR3 nucleotide sequence: TGCGCCAGCAGCCCGACCACTAGCAGCCGTGAGCAGTTCTTC.

This chain links TRBV5-1 with TRBJ2-6; 11 nucleotides line up with TRBD1. Trimming at V came to 2 bases and at J to 2 bases, leaving 3 bases not matched to a gene. This CDR3 contains 17 residues. Germline CDR1 reads SGHRS; CDR2 reads YFSETQ. In nucleotides, the CDR3 is TGCGCCAGCAGCTTCCGGGACAGGGGGACTGGGGCCAACGTCCTGACTTTC. Translation: CASSFRDRGTGANVLTF.

This chain uses TRBV5-1 with TRBJ2-2, with D hard to call. In germline, CDR1 is SGHRS, CDR2 YFSETQ. The CDR3 runs to 17 residues. V was shortened by 0 bases and J by 5 bases, with 17 bases between the two germline ends. CDR3 loop: CASSLVPGLSGTGELFF. The CDR3, as DNA: TGCGCCAGCAGCTTGGTTCCGGGCCTGAGTGGTACCGGGGAGCTGTTTTTT.

J is TRBJ1-2 and V is TRBV7-2; D is unclear. This CDR3 contains 14 residues. Germline assignment: CDR1 SGHTA and CDR2 FQGNSA. V lost 1 base, J lost 2 bases, and 8 bases lay in between. CDR3: CASSLVSTNYGYTF. As DNA, the CDR3 is TGTGCCAGCAGCTTAGTGTCCACAAACTATGGCTACACCTTC.